This record covers a single T cell receptor beta chain. These data are taken from a study of T cells in Graves' hyperthyroidism and ophthalmopathy. What was amplified from RNA transcripts were TCR beta CDR3 regions. The HTBI set primed first-round TCR CDR3 RT-PCR. TCRdb re-analysed the multiplex PCR reads in MiXCR, keeping a single row per CDR3 protein. The table includes approximately 700,000 distinct CDR3 sequences, about a sixth detected once. CDR1 is DFQATT, CDR2 SNEGSKA, per germline (reference sequence). V was cut by 0 bases and J by 4 bases, with 12 bases left in between. There are 14 residues in the CDR3.

Sequences were obtained from blood. The chain carries TRBV20-1 and TRBJ2-5, with D tentatively TRBD2 (6 bases). The TCR originated in a young man with Graves' hyperthyroidism. The CDR3 is CSARDGSGLETQYF. CDR3 DNA: TGCAGTGCTAGAGATGGTAGCGGATTAGAGACCCAGTACTTC.